This record looks at one TCR beta chain sequence and its context. V lost 3 bases to trimming and J lost 5 bases; unmatched junction nucleotides: 8. The CDR3 length is 15 residues. CDR1 is LNHDA and CDR2 is SQIVND in the germline V gene (reference sequence). The data originate from a study of blood T cell repertoires in COVID-19. As for the study in general: Spain, Italy and the United States supplied samples that represented acute and convalescent COVID-19. T cells, B-cell-depleted T cells, or PBMCs supplied cDNA or gDNA.

Assay: immunoSEQ multiplex PCR; the TCRdb copy retains only in-frame clones and omits some. The sample includes over 70,000 clones, 88% of them seen just once. The chain recombines TRBV19 with TRBJ2-3; the match to TRBD1 covers 7 bases. The sample consisted of peripheral blood. This sequence originates from a man older than 75 with acute or convalescent COVID-19. The CDR3 loop reads CASSIRTGLRDTQYF. The CDR3 bases are TGTGCCAGTAGTATTCGGACAGGTCTTAGAGATACGCAGTATTTT.